The sequence of this T cell receptor (beta chain) was determined in a study of vaccination and CD4 T cells after COVID-19. Turning to the study itself: Post-COVID draws came a median approximately 100 days after diagnosis (range 35 to 161).

As concerns this clonotype: The antigen remains undetermined.

The treatment was: roughly nine-day PBMC culture with coronavirus spike peptide pools or control peptides (ViraFEST assay). The authors cultured some 1.9 million PBMCs per well with about 10 IU/ml IL-2 and about 10 ug/ml peptide pools. Following a culture period (approximately 11 days), negative selection was used to isolate CD4+ T cells. Germline CDR1 is KGHDR and CDR2 is SFDVKD. The CDR3 has 14 amino acids. The junction had 1 base not matched to a gene; V was cut back by 7 bases and J by 4 bases. The Oncomine TCR Beta short-read assay generated sequence data from the DNA of cultured CD4+ T cells. Using the QIAamp micro DNA kit, genomic DNA was extracted from the CD4+ T cells that had been cultured. In TCRdb, the PCR reads were re-called with MiXCR into one record per CDR3 protein. Of some 9,600 distinct CDR3 sequences in the sample, around 50% were seen once.

This clonotype was sampled from a human donor who had recovered from COVID-19. Sequenced sample: CD4+ T cells from blood, cultured in vitro. The chain uses TRBV24-1 and TRBJ2-1, with TRBD2 identical over 12 bases. Written as DNA, the CDR3 is TGTGCCACCAGCCTAGCGGGGGGGTACAATGAGCAGTTCTTC. Translated, it gives CATSLAGGYNEQFF.